This is a list of T cell receptor beta chains from one sample in a study of T cell responses to AZD1222 COVID-19 vaccine. Method: immunoSEQ multiplex PCR; TCRdb's copy keeps in-frame clones and lacks some. The table shows 120,000 to 150,000 clones, with about 90% occurring only once. This sample comprised peripheral blood, obtained on day 0 of AZD1222 vaccination. The receptor set was obtained from an adult in good health. The CDR3 runs from the conserved cysteine through the conserved F or W. Fields, in order: V gene, J gene, clone size, D gene, CDR3 protein, CDR3 DNA. The D gene is left open where the match is weak. Size values are once, few and many counts, or a class for expanded clones, and some rows have none.

v_gene: TRBV11-3
j_gene: TRBJ2-2
abundance: .
d_gene: TRBD2
CDR3aa: CASSISLADPNTGELFF
CDR3nt: TGTGCCAGCAGCATATCCCTAGCGGATCCGAACACCGGGGAGCTGTTTTTT

v_gene: TRBV29-1
j_gene: TRBJ2-7
abundance: .
d_gene: TRBD1
CDR3aa: CSVRTGLSYEQYF
CDR3nt: TGCAGCGTTCGGACAGGCCTCTCCTACGAGCAGTACTTC

v_gene: TRBV29-1
j_gene: TRBJ1-2
abundance: .
d_gene: TRBD1
CDR3aa: CSAGQGADGYTF
CDR3nt: TGCAGCGCCGGACAGGGTGCGGATGGCTACACCTTC

v_gene: TRBV9
j_gene: TRBJ2-2
abundance: .
d_gene: .
CDR3aa: CASSPTPASASNTGELFF
CDR3nt: TGTGCCAGCAGCCCTACCCCGGCTAGCGCATCGAACACCGGGGAGCTGTTTTTT

v_gene: TRBV15
j_gene: TRBJ2-2
abundance: .
d_gene: .
CDR3aa: CATSSDSSFRPGELFF
CDR3nt: TGTGCCACCAGCAGTGATTCAAGTTTCCGCCCCGGGGAGCTGTTTTTT

v_gene: TRBV4-3
j_gene: TRBJ1-2
abundance: few
d_gene: .
CDR3aa: CASSQETDANYGYTF
CDR3nt: TGCGCCAGCAGCCAAGAGACGGACGCTAACTATGGCTACACCTTC

v_gene: TRBV30
j_gene: TRBJ2-2
abundance: .
d_gene: TRBD1
CDR3aa: CAWTRQGWTGELFF
CDR3nt: TGTGCCTGGACTAGACAGGGTTGGACCGGGGAGCTGTTTTTT

v_gene: TRBV9
j_gene: TRBJ1-2
abundance: once
d_gene: .
CDR3aa: CASSTTANYGYTF
CDR3nt: TGTGCCAGCAGTACGACAGCTAACTATGGCTACACCTTC

v_gene: TRBV27
j_gene: TRBJ1-5
abundance: .
d_gene: .
CDR3aa: CASSLLGGGNQPQHF
CDR3nt: TGTGCCAGCAGTCTCCTCGGGGGAGGCAATCAGCCCCAGCATTTT

v_gene: TRBV7-9
j_gene: TRBJ1-6
abundance: few
d_gene: TRBD1
CDR3aa: CASSRRQGTESPLHF
CDR3nt: TGTGCCAGCAGCCGGCGACAGGGGACGGAGTCACCCCTCCACTTT

v_gene: TRBV5-5
j_gene: TRBJ1-6
abundance: .
d_gene: .
CDR3aa: CASSLYDRWSSYNSPLHF
CDR3nt: TGTGCCAGCAGCTTATACGACAGATGGAGCTCCTATAATTCACCCCTCCACTTT

v_gene: TRBV6-5
j_gene: TRBJ1-1
abundance: .
d_gene: TRBD1
CDR3aa: CASSLPGGTEAFF
CDR3nt: TGTGCCAGCAGCCTTCCAGGGGGAACTGAAGCTTTCTTT

v_gene: TRBV28
j_gene: TRBJ2-7
abundance: .
d_gene: TRBD1
CDR3aa: CASTADRDSHEQYF
CDR3nt: TGTGCCAGCACCGCGGACAGGGATTCCCACGAGCAGTACTTC

v_gene: TRBV19
j_gene: TRBJ2-4
abundance: .
d_gene: TRBD2
CDR3aa: CASSLAVLAKNIQYF
CDR3nt: TGTGCCAGTTCACTAGCGGTCTTAGCCAAAAACATTCAGTACTTC

v_gene: TRBV15
j_gene: TRBJ1-1
abundance: .
d_gene: TRBD1
CDR3aa: CATSIRTGGTEAFF
CDR3nt: TGTGCCACCAGCATCCGGACAGGGGGCACTGAAGCTTTCTTT

v_gene: TRBV7-9
j_gene: TRBJ2-5
abundance: .
d_gene: .
CDR3aa: CASSPKRRVQETQYF
CDR3nt: TGTGCCAGCAGCCCCAAACGGCGGGTGCAAGAGACCCAGTACTTC

v_gene: TRBV12-3/TRBV12-4
j_gene: TRBJ1-5
abundance: .
d_gene: .
CDR3aa: CASSPSNQPQHF
CDR3nt: TGTGCCAGCAGTCCTTCCAATCAGCCCCAGCATTTT

v_gene: TRBV28
j_gene: TRBJ1-4
abundance: once
d_gene: .
CDR3aa: CASSFLGFNEKLFF
CDR3nt: TGTGCCAGCAGTTTTTTGGGGTTTAATGAAAAACTGTTTTTT

v_gene: TRBV2
j_gene: TRBJ1-1
abundance: .
d_gene: .
CDR3aa: CASSEGIGGVEAFF
CDR3nt: TGTGCCAGCAGTGAAGGAATTGGTGGGGTGGAAGCTTTCTTT

v_gene: TRBV6-5
j_gene: TRBJ1-2
abundance: .
d_gene: TRBD1
CDR3aa: CASRTGNRTVSGYTF
CDR3nt: TGTGCCAGCCGGACAGGGAACCGGACGGTATCGGGCTACACCTTC

v_gene: TRBV7-8
j_gene: TRBJ1-4
abundance: .
d_gene: TRBD1
CDR3aa: CASSETRTGRGQEKLFF
CDR3nt: TGTGCCAGCAGCGAGACCAGGACAGGTCGGGGACAGGAAAAACTGTTTTTT

v_gene: TRBV7-3
j_gene: TRBJ1-6
abundance: .
d_gene: .
CDR3aa: CASSLQGLGSPLHF
CDR3nt: TGTGCCAGCAGCTTACAGGGTCTCGGCTCACCCCTCCACTTT

v_gene: TRBV4-2
j_gene: TRBJ2-3
abundance: .
d_gene: .
CDR3aa: CASSPSGGITDTQYF
CDR3nt: TGTGCCAGCAGCCCGTCTGGCGGGATCACAGATACGCAGTATTTT

v_gene: TRBV6-5
j_gene: TRBJ2-1
abundance: .
d_gene: TRBD2
CDR3aa: CASSLASGSYNEQFF
CDR3nt: TGTGCCAGCAGTTTGGCTAGCGGCTCCTACAATGAGCAGTTCTTC

v_gene: TRBV19
j_gene: TRBJ2-2
abundance: .
d_gene: .
CDR3aa: CASSLRTVNTGELFF
CDR3nt: TGTGCCAGTAGCCTTCGGACGGTGAACACCGGGGAGCTGTTTTTT

v_gene: TRBV7-9
j_gene: TRBJ1-2
abundance: .
d_gene: .
CDR3aa: CASSFVGRNLTYGYTF
CDR3nt: TGTGCCAGCAGCTTCGTCGGACGGAACCTTACTTATGGCTACACCTTC

v_gene: TRBV30
j_gene: TRBJ2-7
abundance: .
d_gene: .
CDR3aa: CAWSVFLQGDEQYF
CDR3nt: TGTGCCTGGAGTGTATTCTTACAGGGTGACGAGCAGTACTTC

v_gene: TRBV27
j_gene: TRBJ1-1
abundance: .
d_gene: TRBD1
CDR3aa: CASSPGGLNTEAFF
CDR3nt: TGTGCCAGCAGCCCAGGGGGCTTGAACACTGAAGCTTTCTTT

v_gene: TRBV7-9
j_gene: TRBJ2-7
abundance: .
d_gene: .
CDR3aa: CASSLGGTKREQYF
CDR3nt: TGTGCCAGCAGCTTAGGGGGGACCAAACGCGAGCAGTACTTC

v_gene: TRBV6-5
j_gene: TRBJ1-5
abundance: .
d_gene: TRBD1
CDR3aa: CASRRDSLSNQPQHF
CDR3nt: TGTGCCAGCAGGAGGGACAGCCTAAGCAATCAGCCCCAGCATTTT

v_gene: TRBV14
j_gene: TRBJ2-1
abundance: .
d_gene: TRBD2
CDR3aa: CASSRLAGDSSNEQFF
CDR3nt: TGTGCCAGCAGCCGATTAGCGGGAGATTCCTCAAATGAGCAGTTCTTC

v_gene: TRBV7-8
j_gene: TRBJ2-7
abundance: many
d_gene: .
CDR3aa: CASSLADRKQYF
CDR3nt: TGTGCCAGCAGCTTAGCAGACAGAAAGCAGTACTTC

v_gene: TRBV27
j_gene: TRBJ2-3
abundance: .
d_gene: .
CDR3aa: CASSSWEGMNADTQYF
CDR3nt: TGTGCCAGCAGTTCCTGGGAAGGAATGAACGCAGATACGCAGTATTTT